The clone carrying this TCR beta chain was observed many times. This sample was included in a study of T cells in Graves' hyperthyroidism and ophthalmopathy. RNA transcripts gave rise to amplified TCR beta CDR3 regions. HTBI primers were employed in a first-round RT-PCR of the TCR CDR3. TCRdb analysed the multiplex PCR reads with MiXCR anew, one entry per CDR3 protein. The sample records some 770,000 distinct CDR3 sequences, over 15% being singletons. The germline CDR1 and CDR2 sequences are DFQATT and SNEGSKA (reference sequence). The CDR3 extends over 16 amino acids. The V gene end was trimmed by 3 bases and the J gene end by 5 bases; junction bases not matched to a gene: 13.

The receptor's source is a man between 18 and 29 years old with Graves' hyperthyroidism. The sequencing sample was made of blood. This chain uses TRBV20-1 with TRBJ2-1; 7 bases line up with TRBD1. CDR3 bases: TGCAGTGCTAGCTCCGTCGACAGGGAGATGAACAATGAGCAGTTCTTC. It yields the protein CSASSVDREMNNEQFF.